This is a list of T cell receptor beta chains from one sample in a study of shared clonotypes between healthy human individuals. The table came from immunoSEQ multiplex PCR; TCRdb's copy has only in-frame clones and leaves some out. The table lists approximately 340,000 clones, 74% of them singletons. The sample taken for sequencing was memory CD4+ T cells sorted from blood. These receptor sequences come from a man aged 25-45 years in good health. CDR3s include the opening cysteine and the closing phenylalanine or tryptophan. The D gene is left open where the match is weak. Where a row states a size, it is once, few, many or the class of an expanded clone; other rows omit it.

abundance: .
d_gene: .
j_gene: TRBJ2-7
v_gene: TRBV5-1
CDR3aa: CASSLGAVSAEVSKRYEQYF
CDR3nt: TGCGCCAGCAGCTTGGGAGCAGTATCGGCCGAAGTCTCCAAACGCTACGAGCAGTACTTC

abundance: .
d_gene: .
j_gene: TRBJ2-4
v_gene: TRBV29-1
CDR3aa: CSVNTGNIQYF
CDR3nt: TGCAGCGTAAACACGGGTAACATTCAGTACTTC

abundance: .
d_gene: .
j_gene: TRBJ1-1
v_gene: TRBV6-4
CDR3aa: CASSTDMNTEAFF
CDR3nt: TGTGCCAGCTCGACAGATATGAACACTGAAGCTTTCTTT

abundance: many
d_gene: TRBD1
j_gene: TRBJ1-2
v_gene: TRBV5-5
CDR3aa: CASSPTRQGRNGYTF
CDR3nt: TGTGCCAGCAGCCCGACCAGACAGGGGAGGAATGGCTACACCTTC

abundance: .
d_gene: TRBD2
j_gene: TRBJ2-7
v_gene: TRBV19
CDR3aa: CASSPRGLAGGYEQYF
CDR3nt: TGTGCCAGTAGTCCCAGGGGACTAGCGGGAGGATACGAGCAGTACTTC

abundance: .
d_gene: TRBD1
j_gene: TRBJ1-4
v_gene: TRBV7-9
CDR3aa: CASSARGPANEKLFF
CDR3nt: TGTGCCAGCAGCGCCAGGGGGCCTGCTAATGAAAAACTGTTTTTT

abundance: .
d_gene: .
j_gene: TRBJ1-1
v_gene: TRBV19
CDR3aa: CASTEWDGMNTEAFF
CDR3nt: TGTGCCAGTACCGAGTGGGACGGCATGAACACTGAAGCTTTCTTT

abundance: .
d_gene: .
j_gene: TRBJ1-4
v_gene: TRBV5-1
CDR3aa: CASSLAGAFEKLFF
CDR3nt: TGCGCCAGCAGCTTGGCGGGTGCCTTTGAAAAACTGTTTTTT

abundance: once
d_gene: .
j_gene: TRBJ1-2
v_gene: TRBV30
CDR3aa: CAWSYDSAYGYTF
CDR3nt: TGTGCCTGGAGCTACGACTCGGCCTATGGCTACACCTTC

abundance: .
d_gene: .
j_gene: TRBJ1-2
v_gene: TRBV4-2
CDR3aa: CASSQAERTRLTYGYTF
CDR3nt: TGTGCCAGCAGCCAAGCGGAGAGGACAAGGCTGACTTATGGCTACACCTTC

abundance: .
d_gene: TRBD2
j_gene: TRBJ2-7
v_gene: TRBV7-2
CDR3aa: CASAMAGGSYEQYF
CDR3nt: TGTGCCAGCGCTATGGCGGGAGGCTCCTACGAGCAGTACTTC